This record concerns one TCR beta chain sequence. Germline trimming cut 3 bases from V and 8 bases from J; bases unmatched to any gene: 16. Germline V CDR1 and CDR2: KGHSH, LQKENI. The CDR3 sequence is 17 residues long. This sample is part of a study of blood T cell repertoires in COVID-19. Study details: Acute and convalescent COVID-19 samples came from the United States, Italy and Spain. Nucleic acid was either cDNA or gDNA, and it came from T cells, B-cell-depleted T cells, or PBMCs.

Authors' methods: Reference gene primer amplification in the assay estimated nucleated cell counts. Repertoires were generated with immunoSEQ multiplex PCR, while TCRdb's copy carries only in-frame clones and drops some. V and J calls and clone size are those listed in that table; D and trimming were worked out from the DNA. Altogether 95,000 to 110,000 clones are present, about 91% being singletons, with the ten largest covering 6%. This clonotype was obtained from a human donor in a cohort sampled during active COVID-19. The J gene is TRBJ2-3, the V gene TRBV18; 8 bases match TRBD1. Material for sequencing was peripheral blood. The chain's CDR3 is CASSPNPGTGGSGTQYF. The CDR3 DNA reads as TGTGCCAGCTCACCCAACCCCGGGACAGGAGGGAGTGGTACGCAGTATTTT.